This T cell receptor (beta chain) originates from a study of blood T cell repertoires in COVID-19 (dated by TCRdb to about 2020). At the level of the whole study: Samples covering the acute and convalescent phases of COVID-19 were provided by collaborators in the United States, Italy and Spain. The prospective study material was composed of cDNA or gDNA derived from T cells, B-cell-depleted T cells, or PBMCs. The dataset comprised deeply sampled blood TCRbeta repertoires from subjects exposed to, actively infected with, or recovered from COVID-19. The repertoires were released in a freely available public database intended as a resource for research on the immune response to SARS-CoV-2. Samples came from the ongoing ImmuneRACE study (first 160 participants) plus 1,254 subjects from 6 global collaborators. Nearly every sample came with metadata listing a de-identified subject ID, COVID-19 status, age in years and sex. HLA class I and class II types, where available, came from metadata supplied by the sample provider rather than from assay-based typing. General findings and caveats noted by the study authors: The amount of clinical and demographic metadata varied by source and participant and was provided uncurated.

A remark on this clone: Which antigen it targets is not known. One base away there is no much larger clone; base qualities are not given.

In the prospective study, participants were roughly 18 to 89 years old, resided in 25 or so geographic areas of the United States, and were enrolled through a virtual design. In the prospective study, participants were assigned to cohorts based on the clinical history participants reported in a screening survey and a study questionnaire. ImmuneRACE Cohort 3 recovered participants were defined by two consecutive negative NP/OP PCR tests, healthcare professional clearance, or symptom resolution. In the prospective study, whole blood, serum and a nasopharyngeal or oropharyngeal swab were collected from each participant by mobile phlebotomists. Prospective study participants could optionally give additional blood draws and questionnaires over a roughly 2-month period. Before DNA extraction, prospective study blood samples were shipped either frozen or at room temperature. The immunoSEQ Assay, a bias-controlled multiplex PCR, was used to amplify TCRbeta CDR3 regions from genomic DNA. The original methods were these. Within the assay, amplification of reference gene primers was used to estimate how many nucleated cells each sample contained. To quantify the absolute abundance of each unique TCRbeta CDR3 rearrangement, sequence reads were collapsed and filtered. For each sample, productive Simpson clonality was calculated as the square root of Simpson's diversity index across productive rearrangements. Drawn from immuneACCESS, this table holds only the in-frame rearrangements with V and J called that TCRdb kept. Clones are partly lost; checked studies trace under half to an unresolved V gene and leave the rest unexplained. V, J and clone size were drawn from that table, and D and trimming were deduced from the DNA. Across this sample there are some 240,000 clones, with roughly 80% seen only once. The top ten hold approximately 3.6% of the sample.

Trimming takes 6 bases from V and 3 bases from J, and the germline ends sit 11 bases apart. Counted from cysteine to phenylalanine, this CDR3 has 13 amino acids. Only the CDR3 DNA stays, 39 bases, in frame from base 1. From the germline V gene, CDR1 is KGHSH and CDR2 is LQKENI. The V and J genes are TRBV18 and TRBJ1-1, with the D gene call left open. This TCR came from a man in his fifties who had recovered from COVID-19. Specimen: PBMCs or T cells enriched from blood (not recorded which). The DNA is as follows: TGTGCCAGCTCCGAGCACAGTTACACTGAAGCTTTCTTT. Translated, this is CASSEHSYTEAFF.